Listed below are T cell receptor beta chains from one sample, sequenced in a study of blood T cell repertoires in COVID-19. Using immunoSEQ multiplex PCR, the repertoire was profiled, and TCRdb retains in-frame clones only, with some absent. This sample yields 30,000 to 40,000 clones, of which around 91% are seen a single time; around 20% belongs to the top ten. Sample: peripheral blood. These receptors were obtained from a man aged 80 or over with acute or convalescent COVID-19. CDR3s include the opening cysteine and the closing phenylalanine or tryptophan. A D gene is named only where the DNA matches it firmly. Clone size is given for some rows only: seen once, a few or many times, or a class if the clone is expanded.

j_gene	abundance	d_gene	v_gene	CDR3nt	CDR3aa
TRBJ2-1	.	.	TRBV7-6	TGTGCCAGCAGCTTGTTAACCCGGGTCAACAATGAGCAGTTCTTC	CASSLLTRVNNEQFF
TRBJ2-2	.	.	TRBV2	TGTGCCAGCAGGAGGGGTAATAGCGGCATCACCGGGGAGCTGTTTTTT	CASRRGNSGITGELFF
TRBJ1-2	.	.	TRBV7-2	TGTGCCAGCAGCTTAGTGGGCAGGGGACATGGCTACACCTTC	CASSLVGRGHGYTF
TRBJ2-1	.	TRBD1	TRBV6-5	TGTGCCAGCAGAGCCGGGACAGGGACTACAATGAGGCAGTTCTTC	CASRAGTGTTMRQFF
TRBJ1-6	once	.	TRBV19	TGTGCCAGTAGTTTAAACAGGGTGGAGAATTCACCCCTCCACTTT	CASSLNRVENSPLHF
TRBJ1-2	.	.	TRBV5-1	TGCGCCAGCAGCTTTTCAGGGGCCCCGAACTATGGCTACACCTTC	CASSFSGAPNYGYTF
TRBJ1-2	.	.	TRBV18	TGTGCCAGGACAGCCCTCTACACCTTC	CARTALYTF
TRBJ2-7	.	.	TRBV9	TGTGCCAGCAGCGTACAGGCCCACTCCTACGAGCAGTACTTC	CASSVQAHSYEQYF
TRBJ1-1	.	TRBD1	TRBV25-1	TGTGCCAGCAGTCCTACTACAGGGGGATTAACTGAAGCTTTCTTT	CASSPTTGGLTEAFF
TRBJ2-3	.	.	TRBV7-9	TGTGCCAGCAGCTACGGACAGTTCACAGATACGCAGTATTTT	CASSYGQFTDTQYF
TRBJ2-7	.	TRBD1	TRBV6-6	TGTGCCAGCAGTCCAGACAGGGGCGGCGAGCAGTACTTC	CASSPDRGGEQYF
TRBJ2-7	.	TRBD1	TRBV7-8	TGTGCCAGCAGCCGGGGACAGGGCTCCTTCTCCTACGAGCAGTACTTC	CASSRGQGSFSYEQYF
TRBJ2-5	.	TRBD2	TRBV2	TGTGCCAGCAGGAGACTAGCGGCAATCCAAGAGACCCAGTACTTC	CASRRLAAIQETQYF
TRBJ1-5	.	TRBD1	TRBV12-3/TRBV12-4	TGTGCCAGCAGCTCCCAGGGGGCCCAGCATTTT	CASSSQGAQHF
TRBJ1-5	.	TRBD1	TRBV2	TGTGCCAGCAGTGAAAGGACAGGGATGTATCAGCCCCAGCATTTT	CASSERTGMYQPQHF
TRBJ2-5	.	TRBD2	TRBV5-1	TGCGCCAGCAGCATAGGGACTAGCGGGTCACGGGGGGCCCAGTACTTC	CASSIGTSGSRGAQYF
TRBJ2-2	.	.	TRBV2	TGTGCCAGCTCTAGGGAGCGGACGAACACCGGGGAGCTGTTTTTT	CASSRERTNTGELFF
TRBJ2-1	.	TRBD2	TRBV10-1	TGCGCCAGCAGCCGTACCCTAGCGGGGGGCTACAATGAGCAGTTCTTC	CASSRTLAGGYNEQFF
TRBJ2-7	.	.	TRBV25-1	TGTGCCAGCAGTGCCGCAGGGCGCTACGAGCAGTACTTC	CASSAAGRYEQYF
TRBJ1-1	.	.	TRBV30	TGTGCCTGGGCAAGACAGGAGAACACTGAAGCTTTCTTT	CAWARQENTEAFF